Listed here are 5 T cell receptor beta chains from one sample, sequenced in a study of shared clonotypes between healthy human individuals (dated by TCRdb to the early 2020s). Libraries were constructed by the immunoSEQ multiplex PCR assay. The table comes from immuneACCESS by way of TCRdb, which keeps in-frame sequences with V and J called. Part of the clones is missing from these tables; in studies checked, under half for an unresolved V gene and the rest for unknown reasons. For this sample the table gives around 2.5 million clones, of which 80% to 95% were detected only once. The ten top clones hold 0.36% of the sample. The sample was naive CD4+ T cells from PBMCs. Explained via the paper, the cell subset or site label denotes: CD45RA+ positively selected. These receptors were taken from a man aged 18-30 years in good health. Some clones in this sample may be carry-over from other donors' samples.

The gene calls are TRBV6-5 and TRBJ2-7; D may be TRBD2 (6 bases). The length of the CDR3 is 16 residues. The ends were cut back, 3 bases at V and 2 bases at J, with 17 bases in the middle. Germline V gives CDR1 MNHEY, CDR2 SVGAGI. The CDR3 region is CASSYSVGGGPYEQYF. CDR3 bases: TGTGCCAGCAGTTATAGCGTGGGGGGAGGCCCCTACGAGCAGTACTTC.

V and J are TRBV7-3 and TRBJ2-1; 8 bases are shared with TRBD2. Per germline, CDR1 SGHTA and CDR2 FQGTGA. J lost 4 bases, V lost 5 bases, and 10 bases had no gene match. This CDR3 contains 16 residues. Here the CDR3 reads CASSPQSQRGYNEQFF. The CDR3 DNA reads TGTGCCAGCAGCCCCCAAAGCCAGCGGGGGTACAATGAGCAGTTCTTC.

The V and J genes are TRBV27 and TRBJ1-2; 9 nucleotides align to TRBD1. V trimming: 4 bases; J trimming: 7 bases; junction bases outside the gene matches: 4. The CDR3 covers 13 residues. Germline lookup yields CDR1 MNHEY and CDR2 SMNVEV (reference sequence). CDR3 protein: CASSYGQGTGYTF. The CDR3 DNA sequence: TGTGCCAGCAGTTACGGACAGGGGACTGGCTACACCTTC.

V gene TRBV10-3 combines with J gene TRBJ1-2; no clear D. CDR3 length: 16 residues. V lost 6 bases and J lost 4, with 21 bases in between. CDR1 and CDR2 (germline): ENHRY, SYGVKD. The CDR3 region is CAISPIPVGQFYGYTF. In DNA, the CDR3 is TGTGCCATCAGCCCGATTCCGGTTGGGCAGTTCTATGGCTACACCTTC.

The chain recombines TRBV6-4 with TRBJ1-2, with D unresolved. The V end was cut by 5 bases, the J end by 1 base, with 14 bases between. From germline, CDR1 is MRHNA and CDR2 SNTAGT. This CDR3 has 15 amino acids. The CDR3 DNA follows: TGTGCCAGCAGTATTACACAGCGGTTTAACTATGGCTACACCTTC. Protein: CASSITQRFNYGYTF.